This T cell receptor beta chain was sequenced for a study of OX40 agonist ivuxolimab in advanced cancers. Across the study: An anti-OX40 (CD134) antibody with agonistic activity, ivuxolimab, was administered to patients.

The CDR3 runs to 13 residues. Trimming cost V 5 bases and J 1 base, with 8 bases left between them. CDR1 and CDR2 from the germline V gene are LNHDA and SQIVND (reference sequence). Study-level points and caveats: On average, CD8+ T cells had more expanded clones than CD4+. Among the lowest peripheral clonal expansion occurred in 0.1-3.0 mg/kg partial responders.

On this clone itself: The antigen remains undetermined.

This table comes from immunoSEQ multiplex PCR, and its TCRdb copy is limited to in-frame clones, with some not included. The sample shows 20,000 to 25,000 clones, 75% to 95% of them seen only once. The clonotype was recovered from an adult with an advanced solid tumor such as melanoma, head and neck, liver or kidney cancer. Here the sequenced sample was CD4+ or CD8+ T cells sorted from blood, taken in a trial of the OX40 agonist ivuxolimab. This rearrangement joins TRBV19 to TRBJ1-1; possible D gene TRBD1, 5 bases. CDR3 region: CASSLGPNTEAFF. DNA of the CDR3: TGTGCCAGTAGTTTGGGGCCGAACACTGAAGCTTTCTTT.